This T cell receptor (beta chain) was obtained from a study of T cell responses to AZD1222 COVID-19 vaccine. Across the study: Doses given second, at about 4 or about 12 weeks, were pooled.

Sequencing used immunoSEQ multiplex PCR; TCRdb keeps in-frame clones, though not all of them. The table includes approximately 120,000 clones, roughly 93% detected once. Germline values: CDR1 MDHEN, CDR2 SYDVKM. V was shortened by 6 bases and J by 4 bases, with 13 bases between the two germline ends. The CDR3 has 13 residues. The clonotype originates from an adult in good health. The rearrangement links TRBV28 to TRBJ2-7; D is possibly TRBD1 or TRBD2 (5 bases each). Sequencing was performed on peripheral blood, taken on day 0 of AZD1222 vaccination. CDR3 coding DNA: TGTGCCAGCAGACCGGCCGGGGCTTACGAGCAGTACTTC. Translating gives CASRPAGAYEQYF.